This TCR beta chain was captured in a study of T cell responses to AZD1222 COVID-19 vaccine. Germline V lookup: CDR1 SGHTA, CDR2 FQGNSA. V was clipped by 3 bases and J by 1 base, with 10 bases between them. The CDR3 is made up of 15 amino acids. As regards this clone: What it recognizes is unknown.

Study-level results: Spike was spanned by vaccine-associated CD4 TCRs, which were dominant at 160-218 and 743-854. Epitopes outside B.1.351 and B.1.1.7 mutated regions reportedly drew nearly half of spike TCRs.

Sequenced by immunoSEQ multiplex PCR; TCRdb stores in-frame clones only, minus some. The data contain about 150,000 clones, approximately 89% of them singletons. The receptor was isolated from an adult in good health. The sequenced sample was peripheral blood, obtained on day 0 of AZD1222 vaccination. The genes are TRBV7-2 and TRBJ1-3; D unresolved. The CDR3 bases are TGTGCCAGCAGCTTCGTGACGGGGTCTGGAAACACCATATATTTT. Translating gives CASSFVTGSGNTIYF.